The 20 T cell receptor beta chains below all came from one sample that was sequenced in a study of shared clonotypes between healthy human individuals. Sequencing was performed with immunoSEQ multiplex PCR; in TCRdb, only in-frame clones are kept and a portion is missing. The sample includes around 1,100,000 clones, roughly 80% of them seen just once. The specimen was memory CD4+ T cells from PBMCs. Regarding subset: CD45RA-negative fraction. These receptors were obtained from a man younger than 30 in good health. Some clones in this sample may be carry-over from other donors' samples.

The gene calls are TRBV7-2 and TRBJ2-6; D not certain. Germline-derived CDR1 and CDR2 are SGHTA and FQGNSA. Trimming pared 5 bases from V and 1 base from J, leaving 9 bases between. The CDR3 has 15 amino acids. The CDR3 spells CASSGPQSGANVLTF. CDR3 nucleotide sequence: TGTGCCAGCAGCGGGCCTCAGTCTGGGGCCAACGTCCTGACTTTC.

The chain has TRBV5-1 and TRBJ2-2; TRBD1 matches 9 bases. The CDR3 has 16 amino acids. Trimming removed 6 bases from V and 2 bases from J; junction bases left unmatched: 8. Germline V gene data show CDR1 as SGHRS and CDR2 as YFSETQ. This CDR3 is CASTDLDRGNTGELFF. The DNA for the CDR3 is TGCGCCAGCACAGACTTGGACAGGGGAAACACCGGGGAGCTGTTTTTT.

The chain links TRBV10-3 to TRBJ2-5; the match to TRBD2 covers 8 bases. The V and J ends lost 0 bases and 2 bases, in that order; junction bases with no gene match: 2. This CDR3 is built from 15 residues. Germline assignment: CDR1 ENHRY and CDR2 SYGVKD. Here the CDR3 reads CAISESGGRQETQYF. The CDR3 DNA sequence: TGTGCCATCAGTGAGTCCGGCGGGAGGCAAGAGACCCAGTACTTC.

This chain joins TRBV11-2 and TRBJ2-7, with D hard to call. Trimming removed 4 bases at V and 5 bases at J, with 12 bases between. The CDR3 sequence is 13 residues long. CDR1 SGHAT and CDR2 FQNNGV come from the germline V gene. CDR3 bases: TGTGCCAGCAGCTACAATCCTGCGGACGAGCAGTACTTC. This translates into CASSYNPADEQYF.

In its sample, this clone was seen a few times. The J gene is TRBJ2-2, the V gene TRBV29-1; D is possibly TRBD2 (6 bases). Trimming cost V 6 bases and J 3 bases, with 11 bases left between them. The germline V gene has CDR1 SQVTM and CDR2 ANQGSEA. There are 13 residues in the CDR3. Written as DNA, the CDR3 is TGCAGCGTCTGGGGGGTTGACACCGGGGAGCTGTTTTTT. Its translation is CSVWGVDTGELFF.

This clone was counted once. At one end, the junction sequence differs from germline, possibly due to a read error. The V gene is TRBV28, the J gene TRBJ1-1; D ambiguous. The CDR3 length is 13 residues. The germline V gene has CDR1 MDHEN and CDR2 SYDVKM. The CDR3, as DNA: TGTGCCAGCAGTCCAACAGAGAACACTGAAGCTTCCTTT. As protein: CASSPTENTEASF. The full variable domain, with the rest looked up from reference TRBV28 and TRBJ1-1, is DVKVTQSSRYLVKRTGEKVFLECVQDMDHENMFWYRQDPGLGLRLIYFSYDVKMKEKGDIPEGYSVSREKKERFSLILESASTNQTSMYLCASSPTENTEASFGQGTRLTVV.

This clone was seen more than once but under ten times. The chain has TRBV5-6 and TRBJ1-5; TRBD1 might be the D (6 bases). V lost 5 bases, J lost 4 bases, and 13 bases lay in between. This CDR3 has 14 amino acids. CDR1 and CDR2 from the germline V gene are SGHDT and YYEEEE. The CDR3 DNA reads TGTGCCAGCAGTGACAGGAGTGGTAATCAGCCCCAGCATTTT. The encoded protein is CASSDRSGNQPQHF.

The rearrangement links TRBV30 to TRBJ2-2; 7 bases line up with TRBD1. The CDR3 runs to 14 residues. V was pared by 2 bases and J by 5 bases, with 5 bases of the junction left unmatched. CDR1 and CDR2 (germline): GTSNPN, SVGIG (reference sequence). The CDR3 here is CAWSTGTVTGELFF. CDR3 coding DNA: TGTGCCTGGAGTACCGGGACAGTGACCGGGGAGCTGTTTTTT.

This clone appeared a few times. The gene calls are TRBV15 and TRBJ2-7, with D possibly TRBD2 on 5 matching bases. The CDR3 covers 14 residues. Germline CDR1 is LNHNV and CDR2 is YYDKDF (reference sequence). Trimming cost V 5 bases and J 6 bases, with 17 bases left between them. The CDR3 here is CATSPGLGRGEQYF. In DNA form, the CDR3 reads TGTGCCACCAGCCCGGGTTTGGGTCGGGGCGAGCAGTACTTC.

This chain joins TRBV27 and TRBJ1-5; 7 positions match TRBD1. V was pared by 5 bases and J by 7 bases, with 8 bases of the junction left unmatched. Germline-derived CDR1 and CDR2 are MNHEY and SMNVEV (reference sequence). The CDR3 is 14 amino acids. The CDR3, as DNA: TGTGCCAGCAGTCCCTCAGGGGGGGGCCAGCCCCAGCATTTT. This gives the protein CASSPSGGGQPQHF.

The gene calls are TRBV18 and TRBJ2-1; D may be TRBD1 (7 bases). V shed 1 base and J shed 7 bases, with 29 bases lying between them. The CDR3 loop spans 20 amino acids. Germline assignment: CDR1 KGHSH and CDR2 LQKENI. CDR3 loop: CASSPLGRMGTARIGNEQFF. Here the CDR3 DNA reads TGTGCCAGCTCACCACTTGGGAGGATGGGGACAGCACGGATTGGGAATGAGCAGTTCTTC.

Here the CDR3 reads CASSPLAGLVETQYF. The CDR3 DNA reads TGTGCCAGCAGCCCATTGGCCGGATTGGTAGAGACCCAGTACTTC. V gene TRBV9 combines with J gene TRBJ2-5; no reliable D call. V was trimmed by 4 bases and J by 4 bases, leaving 17 bases between them. Germline V gene lookup returns CDR1 SGDLS and CDR2 YYNGEE. CDR3 length: 15 amino acids.

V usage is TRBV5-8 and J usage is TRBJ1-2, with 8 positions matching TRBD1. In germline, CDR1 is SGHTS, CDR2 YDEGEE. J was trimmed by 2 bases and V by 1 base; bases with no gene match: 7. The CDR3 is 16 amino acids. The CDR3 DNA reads TGTGCCAGCAGCTTGTATCAGGGGGCGGCCAACTATGGCTACACCTTC. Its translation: CASSLYQGAANYGYTF.

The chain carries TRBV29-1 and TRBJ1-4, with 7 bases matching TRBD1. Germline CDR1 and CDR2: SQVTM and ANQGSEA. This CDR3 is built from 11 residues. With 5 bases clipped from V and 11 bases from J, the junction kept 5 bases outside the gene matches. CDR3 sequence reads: CSVLTGSKLFF. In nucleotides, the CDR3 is TGCAGCGTTCTGACAGGGTCCAAACTGTTTTTT.

As DNA, the CDR3 is TGTGCCAGCAGTAGACAGGGAGCCGGAAACACCATATATTTT. Protein product: CASSRQGAGNTIYF. The chain couples TRBV6-1 to TRBJ1-3; 7 positions match TRBD1. The junction had 5 bases not matched to a gene; V was cut back by 5 bases and J by 4 bases. The CDR3 runs 14 residues. CDR1 and CDR2 (germline): MNHNS, SASEGT.

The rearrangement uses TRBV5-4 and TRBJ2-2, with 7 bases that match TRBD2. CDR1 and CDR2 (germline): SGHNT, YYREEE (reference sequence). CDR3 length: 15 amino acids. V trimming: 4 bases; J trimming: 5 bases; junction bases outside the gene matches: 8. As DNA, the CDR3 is TGTGCCAGCAGCGGGGGAGGGGCGAGGACCGGGGAGCTGTTTTTT. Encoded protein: CASSGGGARTGELFF.

CDR3 sequence (DNA): TGTGCCAGCTCACCACCGTGGGACAGGGCGGGAAACACCATATATTTT. Its protein is CASSPPWDRAGNTIYF. The chain carries TRBV18 and TRBJ1-3, with 9 bases lining up with TRBD1. Germline assignment: CDR1 KGHSH and CDR2 LQKENI. This CDR3 contains 16 residues. V was pared by 0 bases and J by 4 bases, with 4 bases of the junction left unmatched.

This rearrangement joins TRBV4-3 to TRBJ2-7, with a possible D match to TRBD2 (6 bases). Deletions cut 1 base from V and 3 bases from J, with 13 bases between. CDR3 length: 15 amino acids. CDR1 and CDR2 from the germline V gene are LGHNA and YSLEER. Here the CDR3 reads CASSQVRQGGYEQYF. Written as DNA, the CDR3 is TGCGCCAGCAGCCAAGTACGGCAGGGAGGCTACGAGCAGTACTTC.

The DNA of the CDR3 is TGTGCCAGCAGCTTAGAACCAAATCAGCCCCAGCATTTT. It yields the protein CASSLEPNQPQHF. This rearrangement joins TRBV11-2 to TRBJ1-5; no firm D call. Trimming pared 0 bases from V and 4 bases from J, leaving 4 bases between. Germline CDR1 reads SGHAT; CDR2 reads FQNNGV. The CDR3 totals 13 residues.

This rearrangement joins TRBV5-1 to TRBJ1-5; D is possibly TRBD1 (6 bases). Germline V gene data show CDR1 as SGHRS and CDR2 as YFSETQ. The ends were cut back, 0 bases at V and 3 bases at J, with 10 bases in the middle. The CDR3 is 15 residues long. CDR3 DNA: TGCGCCAGCAGCTTGGTGGCAGGGGCCAATCAGCCCCAGCATTTT. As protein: CASSLVAGANQPQHF.